This note documents a single T cell receptor beta chain sequence. Its binding antigen is unknown. Qualities for individual bases were not recorded, and no much larger clone is one base off. The sample belongs to a study of identical twins (dated by TCRdb to about 2016). With regard to the full study: To test whether fetal clonotypes persist, this study deep-sequenced TCR alpha and beta repertoires from monozygotic twins, from unrelated adults of various ages, and from cord blood. To rule out contamination, replicate twin experiments were performed at different times with different library preparation protocols. Results the study describes overall, beyond this receptor: Abundant cord blood beta clonotypes carried fewer insertions; young adult naive repertoires showed a weaker similar trend, while memory repertoires showed none. In monozygotic twins, recombination models systematically underestimated out-of-frame TCR alpha sharing, but the models matched the sharing seen between unrelated individuals. Invariant T cells such as MAIT and iNKT could partly confound zero-insertion analyses, though diverse VJ usage argued against this for most clonotypes. Out-of-frame TCR alpha sequences shared between twins showed an excess of low generation-probability sequences compared with coincidental sharing between unrelated individuals. Conclusions relied on cross-sectional statistical analysis, since the same donors could not be followed over many years. Excess twin sharing in beta out-of-frame sequences was weaker because fewer shared sequences lowered the signal-to-noise ratio.

Library creation used 5' RACE. Data came from an Illumina HiSeq 2000. Template switching introduced a universal primer binding site; the final cDNA contained a unique molecular identifier, enabling accurate counting of TCR cDNA molecules. First-strand cDNA for TCR alpha and beta chains was synthesized from specific primers in the conserved constant-segment region. To control for contamination, every cDNA library was double barcoded, receiving both a SMART-Mk sample barcode and Illumina barcodes. TruSeq adapter sequences and Illumina sample barcodes were added in two successive PCR steps. TCR alpha and beta cDNA libraries were sequenced on the Illumina HiSeq platform with custom primers. As for the original processing: MiGEC processed the raw reads to extract unique molecular identifiers, while MiXCR was used to determine the CDR3 positions. For each individual, recombination models were inferred using an EM algorithm with the repgenHMM and IGoR tools. The tcR package in R was used for shared clonotype analysis, with sharing normalized by the product of cloneset sizes. To study raw recombination without the effects of thymic and clonal selection, out-of-frame nonproductive sequences were analyzed. TCRdb passed the public sequencing reads through fastp at Q25 and MiXCR, retaining productive beta sequences. Under each unique CDR3 protein, matching rows form one entry showing the most common genes and DNA. The V and J calls, along with clone size, are taken from TCRdb and not from the paper's own processing. The sample contains nearly 900,000 distinct CDR3 sequences, 9% to 15% of them found a single time. The ten largest clones add up to roughly 1.5% of the sample.

Every donor was a healthy Caucasian. The twin cohort comprised three pairs of female monozygotic twins, all aged about 18 to 29 years. RNA for TCR libraries was isolated from peripheral blood mononuclear cells. Another study also made use of these data, one on yellow fever vaccine responses in identical twins. That second publication adds: The authors reported that the T cell response to vaccination in identical twins appeared partly convergent and partly personalized. Focusing on identical twins, the study followed the T cell clones that responded to the vaccine, and did so with precision.

The origin of this receptor is a woman aged 18-29 years in good health. Sequenced input: PBMCs.

For the CDR3, the sequence is CASSAIQGLSNYGYTF. DNA sequence: TGTGCCAGCAGTGCCATACAGGGACTGTCTAACTATGGCTACACCTTC. The chain is made from TRBV6-1 and TRBJ1-2; the best D guess is TRBD1, with 6 bases matching. CDR1 MNHNS and CDR2 SASEGT were looked up in the germline V gene. The CDR3, cysteine through phenylalanine, is 16 amino acids long. Only the CDR3 region is kept as DNA, spanning 48 bases read in frame from base 1. Trimming removed 4 bases from V and 0 bases from J, leaving 15 bases between the germline ends.